Listed below are T cell receptor beta chains from one sample, sequenced in a study of blood T cell repertoires in COVID-19. The data were produced by immunoSEQ multiplex PCR, yet TCRdb's version contains in-frame clones alone and is incomplete. Altogether around 260,000 clones are present, less than 90% being singletons, with the ten largest covering more than 10%. The sequencing input was peripheral blood. These receptors all come from a human donor in a cohort sampled during active COVID-19. Each CDR3 is given with its conserved first and last residue. Each record gives: CDR3 length, V gene, J gene, D gene, clone size, CDR3 protein, CDR3 DNA. The D gene is left open where the match is weak. Rows give clone size only sometimes, using once, few, many, or a class for an expanded clone.

len: 13
v_gene: TRBV12-3/TRBV12-4
j_gene: TRBJ1-1
d_gene: .
abundance: .
CDR3aa: CASSAVVENEAFF
CDR3nt: TGTGCCAGCAGTGCTGTAGTCGAGAATGAAGCTTTCTTT

len: 13
v_gene: TRBV12-3/TRBV12-4
j_gene: TRBJ2-7
d_gene: .
abundance: .
CDR3aa: CASNQQGSYEQYF
CDR3nt: TGTGCCAGCAACCAACAGGGCTCGTACGAGCAGTACTTC

len: 16
v_gene: TRBV7-9
j_gene: TRBJ2-1
d_gene: .
abundance: .
CDR3aa: CASGLLGGSSYNEQFF
CDR3nt: TGTGCCAGCGGACTTTTAGGGGGTAGCTCCTACAATGAGCAGTTCTTC

len: 15
v_gene: TRBV4-3
j_gene: TRBJ2-1
d_gene: TRBD2
abundance: .
CDR3aa: CASSHGVAGNNEQFF
CDR3nt: TGCGCCAGCAGCCACGGAGTAGCGGGGAACAATGAGCAGTTCTTC

len: 12
v_gene: TRBV10-3
j_gene: TRBJ2-3
d_gene: .
abundance: .
CDR3aa: CAISRTEDTQYF
CDR3nt: TGTGCCATCAGCCGGACAGAAGATACGCAGTATTTT

len: 20
v_gene: TRBV28
j_gene: TRBJ2-3
d_gene: TRBD1
abundance: .
CDR3aa: CASSSRFVGTATTHIGTQYF
CDR3nt: TGTGCCAGCAGTTCGAGGTTTGTCGGGACAGCGACGACCCACATCGGTACGCAGTATTTT

len: 14
v_gene: TRBV4-1
j_gene: TRBJ2-7
d_gene: .
abundance: .
CDR3aa: CASSPGGATYEQYF
CDR3nt: TGCGCCAGCAGCCCTGGCGGGGCTACCTACGAGCAGTACTTC

len: 15
v_gene: TRBV5-6
j_gene: TRBJ2-1
d_gene: TRBD2
abundance: .
CDR3aa: CASSSTGLAGGVQFF
CDR3nt: TGTGCCAGCAGCTCTACGGGACTAGCGGGAGGAGTGCAGTTCTTC

len: 15
v_gene: TRBV19
j_gene: TRBJ1-2
d_gene: .
abundance: .
CDR3aa: CASSIDSATNYGYTF
CDR3nt: TGTGCCAGTAGTATAGACAGCGCGACTAACTATGGCTACACCTTC

len: 15
v_gene: TRBV3-1/TRBV3-2
j_gene: TRBJ2-5
d_gene: TRBD2
abundance: once
CDR3aa: CASSQTHSGRETQYF
CDR3nt: TGTGCCAGCAGCCAGACACATAGCGGGAGGGAGACCCAGTACTTC

len: 12
v_gene: TRBV28
j_gene: TRBJ1-5
d_gene: .
abundance: .
CDR3aa: CASSFLYQPQHF
CDR3nt: TGTGCCAGCAGTTTTCTGTATCAGCCCCAGCATTTT

len: 16
v_gene: TRBV6-6
j_gene: TRBJ2-7
d_gene: TRBD2
abundance: .
CDR3aa: CASSYSKGLAYYEQYF
CDR3nt: TGTGCCAGCAGTTACTCAAAGGGACTAGCATACTACGAGCAGTACTTC

len: 11
v_gene: TRBV10-3
j_gene: TRBJ1-1
d_gene: .
abundance: .
CDR3aa: CAIRQNTEAFF
CDR3nt: TGTGCCATCAGACAAAACACTGAAGCTTTCTTT

len: 16
v_gene: TRBV9
j_gene: TRBJ2-3
d_gene: TRBD2
abundance: .
CDR3aa: CASSVMAGGSTDTQYF
CDR3nt: TGTGCCAGCAGCGTAATGGCGGGAGGGAGCACAGATACGCAGTATTTT

len: 11
v_gene: TRBV29-1
j_gene: TRBJ2-7
d_gene: .
abundance: few
CDR3aa: CSVEDIGEQYF
CDR3nt: TGCAGCGTTGAAGATATCGGCGAGCAGTACTTC

len: 13
v_gene: TRBV18
j_gene: TRBJ2-5
d_gene: TRBD2
abundance: .
CDR3aa: CASSPGLDETQYF
CDR3nt: TGTGCCAGCTCACCAGGACTAGACGAGACCCAGTACTTC

len: 17
v_gene: TRBV27
j_gene: TRBJ2-3
d_gene: .
abundance: .
CDR3aa: CASSAAEANALSDTQYF
CDR3nt: TGTGCCAGCAGTGCCGCCGAGGCAAACGCACTATCAGATACGCAGTATTTT

len: 18
v_gene: TRBV30
j_gene: TRBJ2-5
d_gene: TRBD1
abundance: once
CDR3aa: CAWSTTGQGAIFGKTQYF
CDR3nt: TGTGCCTGGAGTACGACGGGACAGGGGGCTATATTCGGAAAGACCCAGTACTTC